A single sample gave rise to the 20 T cell receptor beta chains below, sequenced in a study of blood T cells in healthy people across ages. Using a J-beta primer mix together with a sample-barcoded 5' primer, a second PCR was run for about 6 to 12 cycles. One entry per CDR3 protein results from TCRdb running MiXCR on the 5' RACE reads. The sample contains about a million distinct CDR3 sequences, about two fifths of which appear only once. Sequencing used blood. Receptor source: a man aged 18 to 29 in good health.

V usage is TRBV5-1 and J usage is TRBJ1-6; D possibly corresponds to TRBD1 (6 bases). Trimming cost V 7 bases and J 7 bases, with 21 bases left between them. The CDR3 contains 16 residues. Per germline, CDR1 SGHRS and CDR2 YFSETQ. The CDR3 DNA follows: TGCGCCAGCCGGATGGACAGTCCGATGTCAAATTCACCCCTCCACTTT. Encoded protein: CASRMDSPMSNSPLHF.

The sample holds a few counts of this clonotype. In nucleotides, the CDR3 is TGTGCCAGCAGCGTAGGGGGACAGCTTAACTATGGCTACACCTTC. Protein: CASSVGGQLNYGYTF. V usage is TRBV9 and J usage is TRBJ1-2; 7 positions agree with TRBD1. The CDR3 runs 15 residues. Germline V gives CDR1 SGDLS, CDR2 YYNGEE. V gave up 0 bases and J gave up 1 base; unmatched junction bases: 3.

For this clonotype: This may arise from a read error, as a much more abundant clone is one base away. The CDR3 DNA is TGCGCCAGCAGCGGCACAGGGGTTGGCTACACCTTC. It specifies CASSGTGVGYTF. The V gene is TRBV4-1, the J gene TRBJ1-2, with 7 bases fitting TRBD1. This CDR3 spans 12 amino acids. V shed 5 bases, J shed 7 bases, and the junction held 4 bases outside the gene matches. The germline gives CDR1 MGHRA, CDR2 YSYEKL.

This clonotype was observed a handful of times. The chain couples TRBV10-3 to TRBJ2-1, with TRBD2 matching 8 bases. The trim removed 7 bases at V and 8 bases at J, leaving 10 bases unmatched. There are 14 residues in the CDR3. Looked up from germline, CDR1 is ENHRY and CDR2 is SYGVKD. Here the CDR3 DNA reads TGTGCCATCAACCCGGGGGGGCCTGGAGATGAGCAGTTCTTC. The encoded protein is CAINPGGPGDEQFF.

This clonotype has a single count. V gene TRBV15 combines with J gene TRBJ1-1; D is possibly TRBD1 (6 bases). CDR3 length equals 14 residues. Between the trimmed V and J ends, which lost 6 bases and 1 base, there was a span of 12 bases. Germline loops: CDR1 LNHNV, CDR2 YYDKDF (reference sequence). The DNA of the CDR3 is TGTGCCACCAGTTTTACAGGGCGGAACACTGAAGCTTTCTTT. This sequence encodes CATSFTGRNTEAFF.

This chain links TRBV4-2 with TRBJ1-1; tentative D call: TRBD1 (5 bases). The CDR3 runs to 16 residues. Per the germline V gene, CDR1 is LGHNA and CDR2 is YNFKEQ. Trimming left V 0 bases short and J 5 bases short, with 16 bases between. The CDR3 region is CASSQDRWGMGTEAFF. The DNA of the CDR3 is TGTGCCAGCAGCCAAGATAGATGGGGGATGGGGACTGAAGCTTTCTTT.

This clonotype has a count of ten or more. The CDR3 is CASSQDRGSYNEQYF. The DNA for the CDR3 is TGCGCCAGCAGCCAAGACAGGGGCTCCTACAATGAGCAGTACTTC. This chain links TRBV4-3 with TRBJ2-1; a possible D gene is TRBD1 (6 bases). The J call is in doubt because the DNA end fits TRBJ2-7 better. This CDR3 has 15 amino acids. Germline values: CDR1 LGHNA, CDR2 YSLEER.

The rearrangement uses TRBV5-1 and TRBJ2-4; D is unclear. Judging by the DNA end, TRBJ2-7 fits better; the J call may be wrong. The CDR3 has 14 amino acids. Germline V gene lookup returns CDR1 SGHRS and CDR2 YFSETQ. In DNA, the CDR3 is TGCGCCAGCAGCTTGGGCCGGGCTCCCGCCGAGCAGTACTTC. This sequence encodes CASSLGRAPAEQYF.

The chain joins TRBV6-2 or TRBV6-3 to TRBJ1-5, with D perhaps matching TRBD1 (5 bases). The germline V gene has CDR1 MNHEY and CDR2 SVGEGT. CDR3 length: 12 residues. Trimming took off 4 bases at V and 9 bases at J, with 10 bases between the two ends. The CDR3 DNA reads TGTGCCAGCAGTTCGCAGGGTGGGCCCCAGCATTTT. Its translation: CASSSQGGPQHF.

The chain employs TRBV6-2 or TRBV6-3 and TRBJ2-1, with a possible D match to TRBD2 (6 bases). Germline V CDR1 and CDR2: MNHEY, SVGEGT. CDR3 length: 18 residues. Trimming removed 0 bases at V and 0 bases at J, with 15 bases between. For the CDR3, the DNA is TGTGCCAGCAGTTACTCGTTACCACTAGCCAGCTCCTACAATGAGCAGTTCTTC. Translating it yields CASSYSLPLASSYNEQFF.

This clonotype was counted a few times. The CDR3 loop reads CASSPVGGGASTDTQYF. The CDR3 region has the DNA TGTGCCAGCTCACCGGTCGGCGGGGGGGCGAGCACAGATACGCAGTATTTT. The V gene is TRBV18, the J gene TRBJ2-3; 9 bases agree with TRBD2. This CDR3 has 17 residues. Trimming at V came to 3 bases and at J to 0 bases, leaving 7 bases not matched to a gene. Germline values: CDR1 KGHSH, CDR2 LQKENI.

This clonotype was counted between two and nine times. The rearrangement uses TRBV20-1 and TRBJ2-2, with 7 bases that match TRBD2. J was trimmed by 0 bases and V by 4 bases; bases with no gene match: 8. Germline-derived CDR1 and CDR2 are DFQATT and SNEGSKA (reference sequence). The CDR3 is made up of 16 amino acids. The CDR3 loop is CSANSAGVPNTGELFF. The DNA of the CDR3 is TGCAGTGCTAATTCCGCGGGGGTTCCGAACACCGGGGAGCTGTTTTTT.

This clonotype came up many times. The chain couples TRBV5-1 to TRBJ2-3; 7 nucleotides align to TRBD1. Trimming took 0 bases from V and 2 from J; bases not matched to a gene: 3. The germline CDR1 and CDR2 sequences are SGHRS and YFSETQ. CDR3 length: 15 amino acids. The CDR3 reads CASSLGQGPTDTQYF. CDR3 nucleotide sequence: TGCGCCAGCAGCTTGGGACAGGGCCCCACAGATACGCAGTATTTT.

This sequence joins TRBV18 and TRBJ2-3; D is possibly TRBD1 or TRBD2 (5 bases each). The ends were cut back, 4 bases at V and 2 bases at J, with 13 bases in the middle. Germline lookup yields CDR1 KGHSH and CDR2 LQKENI. The CDR3 has 15 amino acids. DNA for the CDR3: TGTGCCAGCTCACGGCGAGGGGAATACACAGATACGCAGTATTTT. This encodes CASSRRGEYTDTQYF.

V gene TRBV4-3 combines with J gene TRBJ2-7; possible D gene TRBD2, 5 bases. CDR1 LGHNA and CDR2 YSLEER come from the germline V gene. The V end lost 0 bases, the J end lost 0 bases, and 12 bases lay between the germline ends. This CDR3 spans 16 amino acids. CDR3 loop: CASSQERAQTSYEQYF. CDR3 nucleotides: TGCGCCAGCAGCCAAGAGAGGGCCCAAACCTCCTACGAGCAGTACTTC.

As for this clonotype: The junction departs from germline at one end; a sequencing error may be responsible. The genes are TRBV5-1 and TRBJ1-1; D is ambiguous. The germline V gene encodes CDR1 SGHRS and CDR2 YFSETQ. The CDR3 totals 13 residues. CDR3 loop: CASRLGMNTEAFF. CDR3 in DNA: TGCGCCAGCAGATTGGGAATGAACACTGAAGCTTTCTTT. Supplemented by reference TRBV5-1 and TRBJ1-1, the full variable domain reads KAGVTQTPRYLIKTRGQQVTLSCSPISGHRSVSWYQQTPGQGLQFLFEYFSETQRNKGNFPGRFSGRQFSNSRSEMNVSTLELGDSALYLCASRLGMNTEAFFGQGTRLTVV.

The V and J genes are TRBV29-1 and TRBJ1-2, with D unresolved. Germline values: CDR1 SQVTM, CDR2 ANQGSEA. The CDR3 covers 13 residues. The V end lost 6 bases, the J end lost 2 bases, and 13 bases lay between the germline ends. CDR3 loop: CSVDDTPNYGYTF. CDR3 coding DNA: TGCAGCGTCGATGACACCCCAAACTATGGCTACACCTTC.

This clonotype was seen a handful of times. The chain recombines TRBV7-3 with TRBJ2-1, with 10 bases lining up with TRBD1. Germline trimming cut 2 bases from V and 6 bases from J; bases unmatched to any gene: 4. The CDR3 length is 15 residues. Germline loops: CDR1 SGHTA, CDR2 FQGTGA. The CDR3 coding sequence is TGTGCCAGCAGCTTAGACAGGGGGCTTTCCAATGAGCAGTTCTTC. It encodes CASSLDRGLSNEQFF.

The chain employs TRBV9 and TRBJ1-1, with D tentatively TRBD1 (6 bases). The CDR3 runs to 13 residues. V was pared by 7 bases and J by 0 bases, with 10 bases between. Looked up from germline, CDR1 is SGDLS and CDR2 is YYNGEE. CDR3 nucleotides: TGTGCCAGCGGTGGGGGCTTGAACACTGAAGCTTTCTTT. This translates into CASGGGLNTEAFF.

The gene calls are TRBV21-1 and TRBJ2-3; the DNA was not compared with TRBD1, the D call given in the table. TRBV21-1 is labeled a pseudogene. The CDR3 loop spans 17 amino acids. The CDR3 DNA reads TGTGCCAGCAGCAAATGGGGGACACCCGACTTCACAGATACGCAGTATTTT. This gives the protein CASSKWGTPDFTDTQYF.